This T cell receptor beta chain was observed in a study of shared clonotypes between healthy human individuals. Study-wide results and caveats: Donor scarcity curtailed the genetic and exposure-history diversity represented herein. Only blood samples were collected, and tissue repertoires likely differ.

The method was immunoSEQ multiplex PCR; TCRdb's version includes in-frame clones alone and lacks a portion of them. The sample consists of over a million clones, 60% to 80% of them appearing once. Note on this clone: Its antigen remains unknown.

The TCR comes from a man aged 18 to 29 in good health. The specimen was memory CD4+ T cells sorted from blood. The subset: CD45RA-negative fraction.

The CDR3 sequence: CAWRTGVLSTEAFF. The CDR3 nucleotides read TGTGCCTGGAGGACGGGAGTGCTCTCCACTGAAGCTTTCTTT. The chain recombines TRBV30 with TRBJ1-1; D call uncertain. The CDR3 runs to 14 residues. The V and J ends lost 3 bases and 4 bases respectively, with 15 bases between them. CDR1 is GTSNPN, CDR2 SVGIG, per germline (reference sequence).